These T cell receptor beta chains were read from a single sample in a study of identical twins. TCRdb itself ran the 5' RACE reads through MiXCR, one entry per CDR3 protein. The table lists 690,000 or so distinct CDR3 sequences, more than 6.5% of them singletons. These data also featured in a second study, about yellow fever vaccine responses in identical twins.

The specimen sequenced was PBMCs. The receptors originated from a woman under 30 in good health. The CDR3 runs from the conserved cysteine through the conserved F or W. The D gene is left open where the match is weak.

D: NA; J: TRBJ2-7; V: TRBV7-8; CDR3: CASSSPAMQYEQYF
D: NA; J: TRBJ2-7; V: TRBV6-1; CDR3: CASSGTTLDEQYF
D: TRBD1; J: TRBJ1-5; V: TRBV5-8; CDR3: CASSSGYRGQPQHF
D: NA; J: TRBJ2-1; V: TRBV12-3/TRBV12-4; CDR3: CASSLAGGTHEQFF
D: TRBD1; J: TRBJ2-5; V: TRBV5-1; CDR3: CASSPGQGATKETQYF
D: TRBD1; J: TRBJ1-5; V: TRBV20-1; CDR3: CSARGDRSYQPQHF
D: TRBD1; J: TRBJ2-2; V: TRBV11-2; CDR3: CASSLISFRGSDAGELFF
D: NA; J: TRBJ2-5; V: TRBV6-1; CDR3: CASSVSVEETQYF
D: NA; J: TRBJ2-2; V: TRBV4-3; CDR3: CASSPNQGIGTGELFF
D: TRBD2; J: TRBJ2-1; V: TRBV11-3; CDR3: CASSLGGTSGRGLPSLYNEQFF
D: TRBD1; J: TRBJ2-5; V: TRBV14; CDR3: CASSQGVTGAQETQYF
D: NA; J: TRBJ2-3; V: TRBV7-6; CDR3: CASSLRGGLGADTQYF
D: TRBD2; J: TRBJ2-7; V: TRBV10-3; CDR3: CAISSGTPGEQYF
D: NA; J: TRBJ2-1; V: TRBV7-2; CDR3: CASSLAGVSYNEQLF
D: NA; J: TRBJ2-4; V: TRBV7-2; CDR3: CASSPQGPKNIQYF
D: NA; J: TRBJ1-6; V: TRBV12-3/TRBV12-4; CDR3: CASSLNDLNSPLHF
D: NA; J: TRBJ2-3; V: TRBV27; CDR3: CASTEGSFSTDTQYF
D: TRBD1; J: TRBJ2-7; V: TRBV7-2; CDR3: CASSLVTSGQMYEQYF
D: NA; J: TRBJ2-6; V: TRBV20-1; CDR3: CSATQARANVLTF
D: TRBD2; J: TRBJ2-2; V: TRBV4-2; CDR3: CASSQSSGGAGGELFF
D: NA; J: TRBJ2-5; V: TRBV2; CDR3: CASSEGLGGQTQYF
D: NA; J: TRBJ2-1; V: TRBV12-3/TRBV12-4; CDR3: CASSLRSGIGSYNEQFF
D: TRBD2; J: TRBJ2-7; V: TRBV28; CDR3: CASSLSSGSDEQYF
D: NA; J: TRBJ1-5; V: TRBV19; CDR3: CASSKGRDSNQPQHF
D: TRBD2; J: TRBJ2-1; V: TRBV11-2; CDR3: CASSLDIGTRGEQFF
D: TRBD2; J: TRBJ2-7; V: TRBV3-1; CDR3: CASSPKGTSVHEQYF
D: NA; J: TRBJ2-2; V: TRBV6-5; CDR3: CASSYKPGAGELFF
D: TRBD2; J: TRBJ2-1; V: TRBV12-3/TRBV12-4; CDR3: CASSTGLEGYNEQFF
D: NA; J: TRBJ2-1; V: TRBV6-2/TRBV6-3; CDR3: CASSLAGVSYNEQFF
D: TRBD1; J: TRBJ2-4; V: TRBV2; CDR3: CASSGRQGASIQYF
D: NA; J: TRBJ2-2; V: TRBV7-8; CDR3: CASSSAPSGELFF
D: NA; J: TRBJ1-2; V: TRBV6-4; CDR3: CASSEQTNYGYTF
D: NA; J: TRBJ2-7; V: TRBV12-3/TRBV12-4; CDR3: CASRSTNSYEQYF
D: NA; J: TRBJ2-4; V: TRBV12-3/TRBV12-4; CDR3: CASSPRPGAVGNIQYF
D: TRBD1; J: TRBJ2-1; V: TRBV27; CDR3: CASSPRIQGAINEQFF
D: TRBD1; J: TRBJ1-2; V: TRBV29-1; CDR3: CSASSGGGYGYTF
D: NA; J: TRBJ2-1; V: TRBV21-1; CDR3: CASSTRDRGPAAGPLGNNEQFF
D: NA; J: TRBJ2-7; V: TRBV9; CDR3: CASSVGGTQTYEQYF
D: TRBD2; J: TRBJ2-5; V: TRBV15; CDR3: CATSRDGGLAGDQETQYF
D: TRBD2; J: TRBJ2-2; V: TRBV5-1; CDR3: CASSTRGGPGELFF
D: TRBD2; J: TRBJ2-2; V: TRBV24-1; CDR3: CATSDPSGTTNTGELFF
D: NA; J: TRBJ2-2; V: TRBV5-1; CDR3: CASSLDRGDGELFF
D: NA; J: TRBJ2-3; V: TRBV4-3; CDR3: CASSQDGSATDTQYF
D: TRBD2; J: TRBJ2-5; V: TRBV29-1; CDR3: CSVGLAELQETQYF
D: TRBD1; J: TRBJ1-2; V: TRBV24-1; CDR3: CATSDSQGPQSYGYTF
D: TRBD1; J: TRBJ2-4; V: TRBV5-6; CDR3: CASSPDRGRAKNIQYF
D: TRBD1; J: TRBJ1-2; V: TRBV12-3/TRBV12-4; CDR3: CASTPGQGYGYTF
D: TRBD1; J: TRBJ2-5; V: TRBV20-1; CDR3: CSARDRTGRETQYF
D: NA; J: TRBJ1-6; V: TRBV20-1; CDR3: CSARDLEGPYNSPLHF
D: TRBD2; J: TRBJ2-7; V: TRBV29-1; CDR3: CSVGLGSPYEQYF
D: TRBD2; J: TRBJ2-2; V: TRBV12-3/TRBV12-4; CDR3: CASSPGSSGIYTGELFF
D: TRBD1; J: TRBJ1-1; V: TRBV7-9; CDR3: CASSPGQGFTEAFF
D: NA; J: TRBJ1-2; V: TRBV20-1; CDR3: CSASQGPADLLYGYTF
D: NA; J: TRBJ2-7; V: TRBV12-3/TRBV12-4; CDR3: CASSIQGEGSYEQYF